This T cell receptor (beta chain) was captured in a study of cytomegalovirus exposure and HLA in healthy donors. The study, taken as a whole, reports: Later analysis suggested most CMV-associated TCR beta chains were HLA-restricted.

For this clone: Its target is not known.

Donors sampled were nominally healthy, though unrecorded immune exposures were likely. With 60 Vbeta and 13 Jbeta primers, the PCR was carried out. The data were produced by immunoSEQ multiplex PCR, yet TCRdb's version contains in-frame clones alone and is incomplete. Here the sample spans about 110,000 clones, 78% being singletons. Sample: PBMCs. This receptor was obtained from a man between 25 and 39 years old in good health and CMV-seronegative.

CDR3 sequence: CASSITGGYSSTDTQYF. The DNA for the CDR3 is TGTGCCAGTAGTATTACGGGGGGATACTCTAGCACAGATACGCAGTATTTT. V is TRBV19 and J is TRBJ2-3; 7 bases are shared with TRBD2. V lost 3 bases to trimming and J lost 0 bases; unmatched junction nucleotides: 9. Germline V CDR1 and CDR2: LNHDA, SQIVND (reference sequence). The CDR3 has 17 residues.